This T cell receptor beta chain comes out of a study of blood T cell repertoires in COVID-19 (dated by TCRdb to the early 2020s). Describing the broader study: Samples covering the acute and convalescent phases of COVID-19 were provided by collaborators in the United States, Italy and Spain. Where HLA class I and class II types were available, the types were taken from metadata supplied by the sample provider, not from assay-based typing. Sample metadata almost always included a de-identified subject ID, COVID-19 status, age in years and sex. Subjects who had been exposed to COVID-19, were actively infected with it, or had recovered from it provided the deeply sampled blood TCRbeta repertoires that made up the dataset. The repertoires were made available in a free public database intended to serve as a resource for research on the immune response to SARS-CoV-2. The prospective study material was composed of cDNA or gDNA derived from T cells, B-cell-depleted T cells, or PBMCs. The samples were drawn from the first 160 participants of the ongoing ImmuneRACE study and from over a thousand subjects provided by 6 global collaborators.

This clone was seen a few times. The target of this receptor is not known. No much larger clone is present one base from it, and per-base qualities are unavailable. TCRbeta CDR3 regions were amplified from genomic DNA by means of the immunoSEQ Assay, a bias-controlled multiplex PCR. Turning to the authors' computational methods: Nucleated cell counts per sample were estimated from amplification of reference gene primers within the assay. Sequence reads were collapsed and filtered to measure the absolute abundance of every unique TCRbeta CDR3 rearrangement. For each sample, productive Simpson clonality was calculated as the square root of Simpson's diversity index across productive rearrangements. What TCRdb holds here is the immuneACCESS table cut down to in-frame rearrangements. Part of the clones is not present; checked against another copy, under half of the missing clones reflect an unresolved V gene, and the others are unexplained. V and J calls and clone size follow that table, whereas D and trimming were derived from the DNA. Across this sample there are around 250,000 clones, with about 82% seen only once. The ten top clones hold approximately 13% of the sample.

The CDR3 holds 17 amino acids from the cysteine to the phenylalanine. The only DNA kept is the CDR3, 51 bases in frame from the first base. V loses 4 bases of germline sequence and J loses 3 bases, and the interval between the two ends is 19 bases. According to the germline V gene, CDR1 reads MDHEN and CDR2 reads SYDVKM. The collaborating institutions used their own protocols to collect whole blood in K2EDTA tubes. For TCRbeta analysis, collaborators shipped samples in one of three forms: frozen whole blood, isolated PBMCs, or DNA extracted from either of those sample types. Results and caveats for the whole study, not just this receptor: The quantity of clinical and demographic metadata differed by source and by participant and was supplied without curation.

Sequenced material: peripheral blood. The sequence is built from TRBV28 and TRBJ2-1, with the D gene not confidently named. This clonotype was sampled from a man older than 75 with acute or convalescent COVID-19. The CDR3 reads as follows: CASSSHLTAKDYNEQFF. The bases are TGTGCCAGCAGTTCTCACCTGACTGCGAAAGACTACAATGAGCAGTTCTTC.